This TCR beta chain is from a study of CD8 T cells in Susac syndrome. The RNA input was roughly 0.5 to 1 ug, and it was reverse transcribed with random hexamers. An immunoSEQ multiplex PCR generated amplified TCR beta CDR3 products spanning 54 Vbeta and 13 Jbeta. From the immunoSEQ multiplex PCR reads, TCRdb called clonotypes with MiXCR, one entry per CDR3 protein. The repertoire has over 350,000 distinct CDR3 sequences, around 85% of them found once; the top ten carry under 0.15%. The germline V and J ends were trimmed by 0 bases and 1 base, with 5 bases remaining between them. CDR1 is GTSNPN and CDR2 is SVGIG in the germline V gene (reference sequence). This CDR3 is built from 13 residues. TEMRA cells were FACS-enriched, with CD8+ and CD4+ T cells isolated negatively.

V usage is TRBV30 and J usage is TRBJ2-3, with D unclear. The sequence was collected from a human donor with multiple sclerosis. Sequenced: CD8+ T cells from PBMCs. Here the CDR3 DNA reads TGTGCCTGGAGTGTTTGGGGCACAGATACGCAGTATTTT. This codes for CAWSVWGTDTQYF.